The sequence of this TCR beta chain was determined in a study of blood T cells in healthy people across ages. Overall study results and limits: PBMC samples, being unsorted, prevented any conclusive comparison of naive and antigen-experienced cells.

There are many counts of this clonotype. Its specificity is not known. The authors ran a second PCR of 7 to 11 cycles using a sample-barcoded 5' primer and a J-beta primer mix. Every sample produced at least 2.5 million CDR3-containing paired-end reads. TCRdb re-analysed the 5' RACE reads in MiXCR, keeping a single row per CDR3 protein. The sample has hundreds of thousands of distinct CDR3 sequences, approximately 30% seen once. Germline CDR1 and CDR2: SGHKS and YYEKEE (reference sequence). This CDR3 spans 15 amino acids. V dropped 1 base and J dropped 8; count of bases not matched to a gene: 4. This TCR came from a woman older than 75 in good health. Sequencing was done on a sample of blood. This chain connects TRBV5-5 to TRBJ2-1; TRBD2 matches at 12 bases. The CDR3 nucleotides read TGTGCCAGCAGCTTGAGTACTAGCGGGGGGTATGAGCAGTTCTTC. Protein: CASSLSTSGGYEQFF.